The 28 T cell receptor beta chains below come from one sample, sequenced in a study of STAT5B mutations in CD4+ large granular lymphocyte leukemia. The protocol was immunoSEQ multiplex PCR, while the TCRdb copy is restricted to in-frame clones and leaves out a portion. The sample consists of tens of thousands of clones, around four fifths of them appearing once. The material sequenced was CD4+ T cells from blood buffy coats. The receptors here all came from a human donor in good health.

The V and J genes are TRBV10-3 and TRBJ1-1; 9 bases are shared with TRBD1. Germline CDR1 reads ENHRY; CDR2 reads SYGVKD. Unmatched junction bases numbered 5, after V lost 2 bases and J lost 4 bases. This CDR3 is 15 amino acids long. CDR3 in amino acids: CAISENTGGPTEAFF. The CDR3 DNA reads TGTGCCATCAGTGAGAATACAGGGGGCCCCACTGAAGCTTTCTTT.

This clone has only one observation. This sequence joins TRBV19 and TRBJ2-2; 10 bases are a match to TRBD2. Germline CDR1 and CDR2: LNHDA and SQIVND (reference sequence). CDR3 length equals 14 residues. CDR3: CATRLAGATGELFF. The CDR3 DNA reads TGTGCTACAAGGCTAGCGGGAGCCACCGGGGAGCTGTTTTTT.

The CDR3 DNA reads as TGCGCCAGCAGCTTGGGCCAGGACTCCTACGAGCAGTACTTC. It specifies CASSLGQDSYEQYF. The rearrangement uses TRBV5-1 and TRBJ2-7, with unresolved D. This CDR3 is 14 amino acids long. Per the germline V gene, CDR1 is SGHRS and CDR2 is YFSETQ. The V and J ends lost 0 bases and 0 bases respectively, with 7 bases between them.

The chain joins TRBV9 to TRBJ2-5, with a possible D match to TRBD2 (6 bases). The CDR3 consists of 15 residues. The germline CDR1 and CDR2 sequences are SGDLS and YYNGEE. Trimming took off 3 bases at V and 2 bases at J, with 14 bases between the two ends. In nucleotides, the CDR3 is TGTGCCAGCAGCGGGGGGGTACAGATACAAGAGACCCAGTACTTC. As protein: CASSGGVQIQETQYF.

This clone was found once. The J gene is TRBJ2-7, the V gene TRBV15; the D call may be TRBD1 or TRBD2 (5 bases each). The germline CDR1 and CDR2 sequences are LNHNV and YYDKDF (reference sequence). CDR3 length equals 16 residues. V shed 0 bases and J shed 3 bases, with 15 bases lying between them. This CDR3 is CATSREYGGVNYEQYF. In DNA, the CDR3 is TGTGCCACCAGCAGAGAGTATGGGGGAGTAAACTACGAGCAGTACTTC.

The rearrangement joins TRBV6-6 to TRBJ1-1; D may be TRBD1 (6 bases). The CDR3 spans 15 residues. The V end was cut by 0 bases, the J end by 6 bases, with 14 bases between. Germline values: CDR1 MNHNY, CDR2 SVGAGI (reference sequence). The CDR3 loop is CASSYSQGGFAEAFF. CDR3 coding DNA: TGTGCCAGCAGTTACTCACAGGGTGGGTTCGCTGAAGCTTTCTTT.

The chain has TRBV4-2 and TRBJ2-2, with D unclear. V lost 1 base to trimming and J lost 5 bases, with 5 bases between them. This CDR3 has 13 residues. Germline V gene sequence: CDR1 LGHNA, CDR2 YNFKEQ. The CDR3 DNA is TGTGCCAGCAGCCAAGTTTCGACCGGGGAGCTGTTTTTT. This translates into CASSQVSTGELFF.

This sequence joins TRBV18 and TRBJ1-5, with a tentative D call TRBD1 (6 bases). Trimming left V 4 bases short and J 4 bases short, with 11 bases between. The CDR3 length is 14 residues. CDR1 and CDR2 (germline): KGHSH, LQKENI. The CDR3 here is CASSLQRGNQPQHF. CDR3 nucleotides: TGTGCCAGCTCACTTCAAAGGGGGAATCAGCCCCAGCATTTT. The whole variable domain, remainder taken from reference TRBV18 and TRBJ1-5, is NAGVMQNPRHLVRRRGQEARLRCSPMKGHSHVYWYRQLPEEGLKFMVYLQKENIIDESGMPKERFSAEFPKEGPSILRIQQVVRGDSAAYFCASSLQRGNQPQHFGDGTRLSIL.

The rearrangement links TRBV27 to TRBJ2-1; D unresolved. Trimming removed 5 bases from V and 0 bases from J, with 11 bases in between. The CDR3 spans 15 residues. Germline V CDR1 and CDR2: MNHEY, SMNVEV (reference sequence). The CDR3 sequence is CASSGFRSSYNEQFF. The CDR3 DNA is TGTGCCAGCAGTGGATTCCGCAGCTCCTACAATGAGCAGTTCTTC.

The chain has TRBV18 and TRBJ1-1; D unclear. Germline V gene data show CDR1 as KGHSH and CDR2 as LQKENI. CDR3 size: 14 residues. Trimming removed 3 bases from V and 1 base from J, with 9 bases in between. The CDR3 DNA follows: TGTGCCAGCTCACCCGTTTCTCGGAACACTGAAGCTTTCTTT. Its protein product is CASSPVSRNTEAFF.

The chain uses TRBV30 and TRBJ2-5; 9 bases line up with TRBD2. V gave up 0 bases and J gave up 3 bases; unmatched junction bases: 8. CDR1 GTSNPN and CDR2 SVGIG come from the germline V gene (reference sequence). The CDR3 has 16 amino acids. CDR3 loop: CAWSVGSSGIKETQYF. The CDR3 region has the DNA TGTGCCTGGAGTGTGGGGTCTAGCGGGATTAAAGAGACCCAGTACTTC.

This chain joins TRBV7-8 and TRBJ1-1; 7 bases align to TRBD1. The junction had 12 bases not matched to a gene; V was cut back by 5 bases and J by 6 bases. The length of the CDR3 is 15 residues. Germline CDR1 and CDR2: SGHVS and FQNEAQ. The CDR3 region has the DNA TGTGCCAGCAGCGCCTCGGGACAGCGGATATCTGAAGCTTTCTTT. This encodes CASSASGQRISEAFF.

This chain joins TRBV5-1 and TRBJ2-7; D call uncertain. V lost 0 bases and J lost 4, with 11 bases in between. Germline V lookup: CDR1 SGHRS, CDR2 YFSETQ. The CDR3 extends over 14 amino acids. CDR3 DNA sequence: TGCGCCAGCAGCTTGGGTCCCGGATCTTACGAGCAGTACTTC. Encoded protein: CASSLGPGSYEQYF.

This chain uses TRBV6-6 with TRBJ2-7; 7 bases are a match to TRBD1. Germline trimming cut 0 bases from V and 3 bases from J; bases unmatched to any gene: 5. The CDR3 is 15 amino acids. The V gene's germline CDR1 is MNHNY and CDR2 SVGAGI (reference sequence). The CDR3, as DNA: TGTGCCAGCAGTTACTCGGCAGGGGGAAACTACGAGCAGTACTTC. Its translation is CASSYSAGGNYEQYF.

The chain combines TRBV6-4 with TRBJ2-1; TRBD2 is a possible D gene (6 bases). CDR1 and CDR2 from the germline V gene are MRHNA and SNTAGT. The CDR3 is 13 amino acids. Trimming shortened V by 4 bases and J by 6 bases, and 10 bases separated the two germline ends. CDR3: CASSAERANEQFF. The CDR3 nucleotides are TGTGCCAGCAGTGCTGAGCGGGCCAATGAGCAGTTCTTC.

This clone is a singleton in its sample. The rearrangement links TRBV7-8 to TRBJ2-5, with D perhaps matching TRBD1 (6 bases). V shed 4 bases and J shed 9 bases, with 21 bases lying between them. The CDR3 covers 15 residues. Germline-derived CDR1 and CDR2 are SGHVS and FQNEAQ. The CDR3 sequence: CASSSILGTHPAQYF. CDR3 sequence (DNA): TGTGCCAGCAGCTCGATACTCGGGACACACCCTGCCCAGTACTTC.

The chain recombines TRBV1 with TRBJ2-4. TRBV1 constitutes a pseudogene. The length of the CDR3 is 18 residues. CDR3 DNA: TGCACCAGCAGCCAAGAATTGTCGGCTATACCCGGCAAAAACATTCAGTACTTC. Its translation is CTSSQELSAIPGKNIQYF.

The V and J genes are TRBV5-4 and TRBJ1-2; a possible D gene is TRBD1 (6 bases). CDR1 SGHNT and CDR2 YYREEE come from the germline V gene (reference sequence). Trimming took off 0 bases at V and 2 bases at J, with 17 bases between the two ends. The CDR3 has 17 amino acids. The CDR3 DNA follows: TGTGCCAGCAGCTTGGCGGGGGGCCCCAATATAAACTATGGCTACACCTTC. Translating gives CASSLAGGPNINYGYTF.

V is TRBV7-2 and J is TRBJ1-4; 10 bases map to TRBD1. The CDR3 extends over 15 amino acids. The germline V gene has CDR1 SGHTA and CDR2 FQGNSA. The junction had 6 bases not matched to a gene; V was cut back by 4 bases and J by 7 bases. The DNA for the CDR3 is TGTGCCAGCAGCTCAACCGGGACAGGGGCTGAAAAACTGTTTTTT. Translating it yields CASSSTGTGAEKLFF. The entire variable domain, with the rest obtained from reference TRBV7-2 and TRBJ1-4, is as follows: GAGVSQSPSNKVTEKGKDVELRCDPISGHTALYWYRQSLGQGLEFLIYFQGNSAPDKSGLPSDRFSAERTGGSVSTLTIQRTQQEDSAVYLCASSSTGTGAEKLFFGSGTQLSVL.

The gene calls are TRBV5-1 and TRBJ1-1, with D uncertain. Germline assignment: CDR1 SGHRS and CDR2 YFSETQ. There are 13 residues in the CDR3. Trimming shortened V by 4 bases and J by 1 base, and 8 bases separated the two germline ends. The DNA of the CDR3 is TGCGCCAGCAGCGGCCCGGGGAACACTGAAGCTTTCTTT. Translated: CASSGPGNTEAFF.

This chain joins TRBV11-3 and TRBJ2-3, with D possibly being TRBD2 (7 bases). Trimming removed 5 bases from V and 9 bases from J, with 18 bases in between. Per germline, CDR1 SGHNT and CDR2 YENEEA. The CDR3 contains 14 residues. Here the CDR3 reads CASSLGRERGTQYF. CDR3 coding DNA: TGTGCCAGCAGCCTGGGGCGGGAGAGGGGGACGCAGTATTTT.

The CDR3 loop is CASSSPQGVGADTQYF. In DNA form, the CDR3 reads TGTGCCAGCAGTAGCCCACAGGGAGTGGGCGCAGATACGCAGTATTTT. V is TRBV28 and J is TRBJ2-3; possible D gene TRBD1, 6 bases. The CDR3 is 16 amino acids. Per germline, CDR1 MDHEN and CDR2 SYDVKM. V was pared by 5 bases and J by 4 bases, with 19 bases between.

This clone was counted only a few times. V usage is TRBV30 and J usage is TRBJ2-5; D is possibly TRBD2 (5 bases). The ends were cut back, 2 bases at V and 4 bases at J, with 8 bases in the middle. This CDR3 comprises 12 residues. Germline CDR1 GTSNPN, CDR2 SVGIG (reference sequence). This chain's CDR3 is CAWSRTAETQYF. CDR3 sequence (DNA): TGTGCCTGGAGTCGGACTGCAGAGACCCAGTACTTC.

The V and J genes are TRBV28 and TRBJ2-3; D is uncertain. The CDR3 length is 13 residues. Germline V gene data show CDR1 as MDHEN and CDR2 as SYDVKM. V shed 2 bases and J shed 4 bases, with 7 bases lying between them. CDR3 in amino acids: CASSLRMADTQYF. For the CDR3, the DNA is TGTGCCAGCAGTTTAAGGATGGCAGATACGCAGTATTTT.

This rearrangement joins TRBV6-1 to TRBJ2-5, with a tentative D call TRBD1 (6 bases). Germline loops: CDR1 MNHNS, CDR2 SASEGT. The CDR3 runs 14 residues. Between the trimmed V and J ends, which lost 1 base and 5 bases, there was a span of 11 bases. The chain's CDR3 is CASSEVQGRETQYF. CDR3 bases: TGTGCCAGCAGTGAAGTACAGGGAAGGGAGACCCAGTACTTC.

The chain joins TRBV28 to TRBJ2-7; no clear D gene. Trimming removed 5 bases at V and 6 bases at J, with 14 bases between. This CDR3 comprises 13 residues. Germline loops: CDR1 MDHEN, CDR2 SYDVKM. The CDR3 DNA sequence: TGTGCCAGCAGTAATGAGGTTCCCGGCGAGCAGTACTTC. Residues: CASSNEVPGEQYF.

The rearrangement joins TRBV5-6 to TRBJ2-1; 7 nucleotides match TRBD2. The junction had 9 bases not matched to a gene; V was cut back by 3 bases and J by 6 bases. This CDR3 has 15 residues. Per germline, CDR1 SGHDT and CDR2 YYEEEE. The CDR3 nucleotides are TGTGCCAGCAGCTCCCCCCGGGACTACTTCAATGAGCAGTTCTTC. This gives the protein CASSSPRDYFNEQFF.

J is TRBJ1-5 and V is TRBV5-8; no clear D. Trimming left V 6 bases short and J 7 bases short, with 8 bases between. Germline lookup yields CDR1 SGHTS and CDR2 YDEGEE. CDR3 length: 11 residues. The CDR3 DNA is TGTGCCAGCACCTCGAACCAGCCCCAGCATTTT. Translated: CASTSNQPQHF.